The 2 T cell receptor beta chains reported below all come from one sample, sequenced in a study of blood T cells in healthy people across ages. With a J-beta primer mix and a sample-barcoded 5' primer, a second PCR ran about 6 to 11 cycles. TCRdb re-called the 5' RACE reads with MiXCR, one entry per CDR3 protein. The repertoire holds some 1.4 million distinct CDR3 sequences, with roughly 40% as singletons. Material for sequencing was blood. These receptors were obtained from a woman between 18 and 30 years old in good health.

The chain couples TRBV7-2 to TRBJ2-1, with D unclear. The CDR3 spans 15 residues. Trimming cost V 5 bases and J 3 bases, with 14 bases left between them. Germline assignment: CDR1 SGHTA and CDR2 FQGNSA. CDR3 sequence (DNA): TGTGCCAGCAGCCCCGTCAGCTGGGACTACAATGAGCAGTTCTTC. This encodes CASSPVSWDYNEQFF.

CDR3 amino acids: CASSFPPVAGNSYEQYF. In DNA form, the CDR3 reads TGTGCCAGCAGCTTCCCCCCCGTAGCGGGCAACTCCTACGAGCAGTACTTC. The chain links TRBV6-1 to TRBJ2-7; 7 bases map to TRBD2. CDR3 length equals 17 residues. Germline V lookup: CDR1 MNHNS, CDR2 SASEGT. Trimming removed 6 bases from V and 0 bases from J; junction bases left unmatched: 14.